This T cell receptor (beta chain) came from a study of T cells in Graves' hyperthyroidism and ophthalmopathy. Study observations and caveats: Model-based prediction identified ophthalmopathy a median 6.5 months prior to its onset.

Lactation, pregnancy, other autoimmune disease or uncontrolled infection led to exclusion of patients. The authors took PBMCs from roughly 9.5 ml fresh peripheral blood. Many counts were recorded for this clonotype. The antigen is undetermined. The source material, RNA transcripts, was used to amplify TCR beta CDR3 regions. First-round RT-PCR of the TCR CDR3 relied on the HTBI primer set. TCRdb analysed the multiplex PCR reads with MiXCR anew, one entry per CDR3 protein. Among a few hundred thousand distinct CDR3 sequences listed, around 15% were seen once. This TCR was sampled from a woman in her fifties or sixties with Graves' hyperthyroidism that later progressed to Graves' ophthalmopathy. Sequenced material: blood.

CDR3 in amino acids: CASSLGLLGGGHRSGYTF. The CDR3 coding sequence is TGTGCCAGCAGTTTGGGCCTTTTAGGGGGGGGACATCGGTCTGGCTACACCTTC. This rearrangement joins TRBV28 to TRBJ1-2; a possible D gene is TRBD1 (6 bases). The V and J ends lost 3 bases and 7 bases respectively, with 27 bases between them. The CDR3 sequence is 18 residues long. Per the germline V gene, CDR1 is MDHEN and CDR2 is SYDVKM.